The clone carrying this T cell receptor (beta chain) was observed a few times. The data belong to a study of blood T cell repertoires in COVID-19. Study-wide background: Samples came from the United States, Italy and Spain, spanning acute and convalescent COVID-19. T cells, B-cell-depleted T cells, or PBMCs provided the cDNA or gDNA that served as material.

Original data processing: Amplifying reference gene primers gave estimates of nucleated cell counts. Only in-frame clones appear in the TCRdb table, and some are missing; sequencing was by immunoSEQ multiplex PCR. Clone size and the V and J calls come from that table; the DNA yielded D and trimming. The sample consists of around 63,000 clones, around 80% of them appearing once. Germline V gene data show CDR1 as MGHRA and CDR2 as YSYEKL. The junction had 5 bases not matched to a gene; V was cut back by 4 bases and J by 0 bases. The CDR3 covers 15 residues. This chain joins TRBV4-1 and TRBJ2-7, with 8 bases that match TRBD1. This TCR came from a human donor in a cohort sampled during active COVID-19. Material: peripheral blood. CDR3: CASSPGQGLSYEQYF. The CDR3 bases are TGCGCCAGCAGCCCTGGACAGGGACTCTCCTACGAGCAGTACTTC.